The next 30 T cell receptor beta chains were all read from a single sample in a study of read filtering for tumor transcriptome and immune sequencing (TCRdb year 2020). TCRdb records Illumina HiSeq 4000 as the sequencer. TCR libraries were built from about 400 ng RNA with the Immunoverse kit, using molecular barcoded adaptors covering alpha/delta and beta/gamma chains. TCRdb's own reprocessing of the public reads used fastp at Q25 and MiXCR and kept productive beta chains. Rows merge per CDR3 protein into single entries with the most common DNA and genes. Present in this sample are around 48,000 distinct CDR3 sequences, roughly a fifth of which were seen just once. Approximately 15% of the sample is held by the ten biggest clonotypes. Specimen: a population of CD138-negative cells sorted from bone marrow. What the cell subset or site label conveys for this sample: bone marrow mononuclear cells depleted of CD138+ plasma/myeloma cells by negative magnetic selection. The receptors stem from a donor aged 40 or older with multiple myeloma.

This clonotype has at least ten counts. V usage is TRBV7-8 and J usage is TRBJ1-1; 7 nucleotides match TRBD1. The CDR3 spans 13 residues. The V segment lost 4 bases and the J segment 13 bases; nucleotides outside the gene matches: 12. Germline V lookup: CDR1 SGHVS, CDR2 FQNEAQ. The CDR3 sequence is CASSSGIQGMDFF. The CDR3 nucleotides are TGTGCCAGCAGCTCGGGAATACAGGGGATGGATTTCTTT.

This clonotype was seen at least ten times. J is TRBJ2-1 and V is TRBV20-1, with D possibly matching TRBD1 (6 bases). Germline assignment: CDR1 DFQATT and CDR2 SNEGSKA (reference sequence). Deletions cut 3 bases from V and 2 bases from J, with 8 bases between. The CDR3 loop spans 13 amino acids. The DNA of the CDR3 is TGCAGTGCTAGGACAGGCCCCTACAATGAGCAGTTCTTC. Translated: CSARTGPYNEQFF.

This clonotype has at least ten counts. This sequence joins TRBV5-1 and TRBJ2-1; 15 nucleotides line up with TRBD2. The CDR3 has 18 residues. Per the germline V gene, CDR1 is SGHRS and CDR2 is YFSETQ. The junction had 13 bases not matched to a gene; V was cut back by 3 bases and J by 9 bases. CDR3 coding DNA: TGCGCCAGCAGCTGGACTAGCGGGAGGGCCGGGGCTAGCGCTGAGCAGTTCTTC. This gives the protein CASSWTSGRAGASAEQFF.

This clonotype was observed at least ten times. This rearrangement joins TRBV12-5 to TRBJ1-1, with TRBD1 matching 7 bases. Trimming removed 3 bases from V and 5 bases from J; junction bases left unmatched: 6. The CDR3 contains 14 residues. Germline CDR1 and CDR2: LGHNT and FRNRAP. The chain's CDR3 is CASGFPTGRTEAFF. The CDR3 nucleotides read TGTGCTAGTGGTTTCCCGACAGGGCGGACTGAAGCTTTCTTT.

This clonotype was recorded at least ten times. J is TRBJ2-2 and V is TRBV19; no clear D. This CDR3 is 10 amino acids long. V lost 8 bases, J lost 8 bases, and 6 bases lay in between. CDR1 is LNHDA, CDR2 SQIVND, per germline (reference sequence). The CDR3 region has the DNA TGTGCCAGTGGGCGGGGGGAGCTGTTTTTT. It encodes CASGRGELFF.

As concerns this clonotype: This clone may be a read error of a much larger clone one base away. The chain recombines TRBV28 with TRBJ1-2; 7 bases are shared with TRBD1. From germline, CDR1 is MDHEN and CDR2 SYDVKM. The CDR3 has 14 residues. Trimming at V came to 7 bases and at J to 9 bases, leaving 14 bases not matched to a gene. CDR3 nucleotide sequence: TGTGCCAGCACCTCATCTAGGGGGCGTAATAGCTACACCTTC. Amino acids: CASTSSRGRNSYTF.

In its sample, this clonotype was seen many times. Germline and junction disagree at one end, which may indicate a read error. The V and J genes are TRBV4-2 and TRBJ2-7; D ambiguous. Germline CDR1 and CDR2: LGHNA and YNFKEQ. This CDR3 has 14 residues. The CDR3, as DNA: TGCGCCAGCAGCCAAGATAAAGAGAGCCACGAGCAGTACTTC. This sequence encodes CASSQDKESHEQYF.

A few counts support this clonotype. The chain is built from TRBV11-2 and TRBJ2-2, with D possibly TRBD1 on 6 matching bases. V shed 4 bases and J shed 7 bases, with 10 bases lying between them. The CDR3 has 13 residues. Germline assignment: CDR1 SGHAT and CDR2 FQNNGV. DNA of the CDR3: TGTGCCAGCAGCTCTACAGGGATCGGGGAGCTGTTTTTT. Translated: CASSSTGIGELFF.

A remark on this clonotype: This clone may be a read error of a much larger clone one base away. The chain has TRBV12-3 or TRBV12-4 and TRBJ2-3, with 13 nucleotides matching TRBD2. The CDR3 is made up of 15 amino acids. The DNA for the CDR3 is TGTGCCTGCAGTGGGACTAGCGGGGTCACAGATACGCAGTATTTT. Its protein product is CACSGTSGVTDTQYF.

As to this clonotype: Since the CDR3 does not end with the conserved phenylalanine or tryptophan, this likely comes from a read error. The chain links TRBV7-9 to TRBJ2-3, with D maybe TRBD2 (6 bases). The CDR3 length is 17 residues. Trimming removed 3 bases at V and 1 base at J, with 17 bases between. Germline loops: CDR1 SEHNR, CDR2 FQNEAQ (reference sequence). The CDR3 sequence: CASSFGSGGRRTDTQYS. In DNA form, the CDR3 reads TGTGCCAGCAGCTTCGGGTCCGGTGGGAGGCGCACAGATACGCAGTATTCT.

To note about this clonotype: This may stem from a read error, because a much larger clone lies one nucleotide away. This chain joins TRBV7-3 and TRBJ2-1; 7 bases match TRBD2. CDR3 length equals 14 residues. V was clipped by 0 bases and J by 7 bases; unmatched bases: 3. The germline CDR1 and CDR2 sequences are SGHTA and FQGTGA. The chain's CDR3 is CASSLTGGPNEQFF. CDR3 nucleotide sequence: TGTGCCAGCAGCTTAACGGGAGGGCCGAATGAGCAGTTCTTC. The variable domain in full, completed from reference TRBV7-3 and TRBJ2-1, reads GAGVSQTPSNKVTEKGKYVELRCDPISGHTALYWYRQSLGQGPEFLIYFQGTGAADDSGLPNDRFFAVRPEGSVSTLKIQRTERGDSAVYLCASSLTGGPNEQFFGPGTRLTVL.

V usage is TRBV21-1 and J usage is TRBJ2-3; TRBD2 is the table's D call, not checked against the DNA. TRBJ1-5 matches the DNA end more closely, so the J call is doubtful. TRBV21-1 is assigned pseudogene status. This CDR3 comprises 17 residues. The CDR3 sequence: CASNKGASGLRTDTQHF. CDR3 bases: TGTGCCAGCAACAAAGGGGCTAGCGGACTTCGCACAGATACGCAGCATTTT.

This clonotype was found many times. The CDR3 spells CSVIQGASTEAFF. The DNA of the CDR3 is TGCAGCGTAATCCAGGGTGCTAGCACAGAAGCTTTCTTT. The chain recombines TRBV29-1 with TRBJ1-1, with a weak D call TRBD1 (5 bases). The V and J ends lost 6 bases and 8 bases respectively, with 19 bases between them. The V gene's germline CDR1 is SQVTM and CDR2 ANQGSEA. This CDR3 comprises 13 residues.

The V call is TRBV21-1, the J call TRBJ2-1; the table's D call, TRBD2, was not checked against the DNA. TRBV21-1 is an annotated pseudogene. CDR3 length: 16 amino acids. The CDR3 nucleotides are TGTGCCAGCAGCACCCAGACAGTGTTGGAGGGGTATGAGCAGTTCTTC. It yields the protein CASSTQTVLEGYEQFF.

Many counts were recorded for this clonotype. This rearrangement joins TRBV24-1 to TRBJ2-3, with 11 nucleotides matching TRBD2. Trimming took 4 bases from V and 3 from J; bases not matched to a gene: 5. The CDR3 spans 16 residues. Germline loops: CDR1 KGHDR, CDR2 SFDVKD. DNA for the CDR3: TGTGCCACCAGTGACCCTTCTAGCGGGAGGACAGATACGCAGTATTTT. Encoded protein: CATSDPSSGRTDTQYF.

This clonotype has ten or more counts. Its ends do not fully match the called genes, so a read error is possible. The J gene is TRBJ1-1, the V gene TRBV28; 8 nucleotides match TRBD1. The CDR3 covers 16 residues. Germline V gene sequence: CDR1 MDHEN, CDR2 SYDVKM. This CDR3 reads CASSPTQSGGVTEAFF. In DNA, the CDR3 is TGTGCTAGCAGTCCTACCCAGTCAGGGGGCGTTACTGAAGCTTTCTTT.

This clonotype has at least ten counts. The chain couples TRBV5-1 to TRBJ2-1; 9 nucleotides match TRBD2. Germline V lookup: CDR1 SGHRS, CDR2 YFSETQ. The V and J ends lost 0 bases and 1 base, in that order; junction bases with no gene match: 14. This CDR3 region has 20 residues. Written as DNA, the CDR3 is TGCGCCAGCAGCTTGGCCAAAGAGGGGAGACTAGCGGCGTCCTACAATGAGCAGTTCTTC. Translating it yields CASSLAKEGRLAASYNEQFF.

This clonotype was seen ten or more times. CDR3 coding DNA: TGTGCCAGCGCCCCTCCCGACAGGGGAACCGACTACACCTTC. Its protein is CASAPPDRGTDYTF. J is TRBJ1-2 and V is TRBV28, with TRBD1 matching 8 bases. There are 14 residues in the CDR3. Unmatched junction bases numbered 15, after V lost 8 bases and J lost 10 bases. Germline loops: CDR1 MDHEN, CDR2 SYDVKM.

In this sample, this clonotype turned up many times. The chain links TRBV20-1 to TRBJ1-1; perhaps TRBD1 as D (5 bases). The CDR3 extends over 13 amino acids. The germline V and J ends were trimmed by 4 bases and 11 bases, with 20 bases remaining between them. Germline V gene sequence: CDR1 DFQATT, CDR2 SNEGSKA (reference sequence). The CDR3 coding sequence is TGCAGTGCTACAAGGGGCGGGGAATGGGAGGCTTTCTTT. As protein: CSATRGGEWEAFF.

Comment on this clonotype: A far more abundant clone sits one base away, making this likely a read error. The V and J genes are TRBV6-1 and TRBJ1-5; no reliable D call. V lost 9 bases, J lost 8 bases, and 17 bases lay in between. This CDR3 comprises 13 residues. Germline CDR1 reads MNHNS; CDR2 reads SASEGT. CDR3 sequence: CARSYGGSEPQHF. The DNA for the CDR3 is TGTGCCAGAAGTTACGGCGGGTCTGAGCCCCAGCATTTT.

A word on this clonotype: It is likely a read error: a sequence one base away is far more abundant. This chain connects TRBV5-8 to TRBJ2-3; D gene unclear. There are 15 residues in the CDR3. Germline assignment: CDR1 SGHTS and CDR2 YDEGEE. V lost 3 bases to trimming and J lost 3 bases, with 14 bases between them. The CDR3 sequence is CASSSPTARTDTQYF. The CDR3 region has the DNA TGTGCCAGCAGCTCCCCCACCGCTAGGACAGATACGCAGTATTTT.

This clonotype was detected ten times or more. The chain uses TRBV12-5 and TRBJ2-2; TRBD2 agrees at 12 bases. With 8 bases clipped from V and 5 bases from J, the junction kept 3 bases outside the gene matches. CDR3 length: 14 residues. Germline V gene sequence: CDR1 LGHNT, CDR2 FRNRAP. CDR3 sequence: CASSTSGSTGELFF. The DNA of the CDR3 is TGTGCTAGTTCGACTAGCGGGAGTACCGGGGAGCTGTTTTTT.

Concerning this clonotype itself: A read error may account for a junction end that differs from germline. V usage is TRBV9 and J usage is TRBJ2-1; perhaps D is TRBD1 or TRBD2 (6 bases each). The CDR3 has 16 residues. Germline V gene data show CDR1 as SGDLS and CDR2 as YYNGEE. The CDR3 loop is CAGSKRLVGAHNEQFF. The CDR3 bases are TGTGCCGGCAGCAAACGACTAGTGGGGGCTCACAATGAGCAGTTCTTC.

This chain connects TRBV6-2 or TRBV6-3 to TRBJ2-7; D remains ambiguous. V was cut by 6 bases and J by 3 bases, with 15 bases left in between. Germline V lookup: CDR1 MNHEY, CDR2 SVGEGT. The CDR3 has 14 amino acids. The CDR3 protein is CASRPSSRNYEQYF. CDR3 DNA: TGTGCCAGCAGACCTAGTAGCCGAAACTACGAGCAGTACTTC.

The CDR3 protein is CASSEDTCSYNEQFF. The DNA of the CDR3 is TGCGCCAGCAGTGAAGATACTTGCTCCTACAATGAGCAGTTCTTC. The chain is built from TRBV10-1 and TRBJ2-1; D is undetermined. The CDR3 contains 15 residues. V was trimmed by 3 bases and J by 0 bases, leaving 9 bases between them. Per the germline V gene, CDR1 is WNHNN and CDR2 is SYGVQD (reference sequence).

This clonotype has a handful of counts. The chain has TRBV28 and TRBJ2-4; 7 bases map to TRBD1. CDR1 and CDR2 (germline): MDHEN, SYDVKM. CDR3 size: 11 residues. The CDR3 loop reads CASTGSHIQYF. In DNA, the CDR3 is TGTGCTTCGACAGGGAGCCACATTCAGTACTTC.

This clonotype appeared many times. The CDR3 DNA follows: TGTGCCAGCAGTTTAGCGGGAATAGCGGGGTCTGAGCAGTTCTTC. This encodes CASSLAGIAGSEQFF. This chain links TRBV12-3 or TRBV12-4 with TRBJ2-1, with 8 bases aligning to TRBD2. The CDR3 loop spans 15 amino acids. V shed 0 bases, J shed 9 bases, and the junction held 7 bases outside the gene matches.

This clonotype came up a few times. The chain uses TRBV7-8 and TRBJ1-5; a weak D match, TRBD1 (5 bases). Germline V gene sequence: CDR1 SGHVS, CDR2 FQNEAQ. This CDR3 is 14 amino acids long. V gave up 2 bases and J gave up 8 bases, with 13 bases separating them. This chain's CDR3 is CASSLSDRSKPQHF. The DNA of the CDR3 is TGTGCCAGCAGCTTATCCGACAGAAGTAAGCCCCAGCATTTT.

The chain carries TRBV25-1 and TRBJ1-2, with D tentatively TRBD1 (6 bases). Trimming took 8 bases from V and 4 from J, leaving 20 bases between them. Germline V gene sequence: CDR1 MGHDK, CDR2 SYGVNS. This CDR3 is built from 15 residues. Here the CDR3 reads CASYRGGRDPYGYTF. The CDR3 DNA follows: TGTGCCAGCTACCGAGGGGGACGGGACCCCTATGGCTACACCTTC.

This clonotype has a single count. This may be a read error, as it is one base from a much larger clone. CDR3 DNA sequence: TGCAGCGTAGGGACTAGCGGGCTTACCACAGATACGCAGTATTTT. Translating it yields CSVGTSGLTTDTQYF. The rearrangement joins TRBV29-1 to TRBJ2-3, with 12 nucleotides matching TRBD2. CDR1 SQVTM and CDR2 ANQGSEA come from the germline V gene. J was trimmed by 2 bases and V by 6 bases; bases with no gene match: 6. This CDR3 region has 15 residues.